This TCR beta chain was recovered during a study of T-cell memory formation after mild COVID-19. About the research overall: Largely donor-specific sequence clusters came from a couple of donors.

Study-level points and caveats: CD8+ contracting clones occupied EMRA, while CD4+ ones occupied mainly CM and EM. Contracting clones from day 15 to 85 had balanced CD4/CD8; later expanders favoured CD4+.

MiXCR, run by TCRdb on the 5' RACE reads, gives a single entry per CDR3 protein. Of under 550,000 distinct CDR3 sequences listed, over 15% were seen once; the top ten hold 10% to 15%. There are a few counts of this clonotype. Its antigen is not identified. The J segment lost 4 bases and the V segment lost 2 bases, leaving 6 bases of the junction unmatched. Germline assignment: CDR1 SNHLY and CDR2 FYNNEI. This CDR3 has 16 residues. The source of this sequence is an adult woman who had mild COVID-19 (a few samples of this study predate the infection). Cell type and time point are not known. The rearrangement joins TRBV2 to TRBJ2-2, with 8 bases aligning to TRBD2. The sequenced sample was PBMCs or a T cell subset sorted from them (not recorded which). For the CDR3, the DNA is TGTGCCAGCAGTGAATCTGGACTAGCTCTCACCGGGGAGCTGTTTTTT. Translation gives CASSESGLALTGELFF.